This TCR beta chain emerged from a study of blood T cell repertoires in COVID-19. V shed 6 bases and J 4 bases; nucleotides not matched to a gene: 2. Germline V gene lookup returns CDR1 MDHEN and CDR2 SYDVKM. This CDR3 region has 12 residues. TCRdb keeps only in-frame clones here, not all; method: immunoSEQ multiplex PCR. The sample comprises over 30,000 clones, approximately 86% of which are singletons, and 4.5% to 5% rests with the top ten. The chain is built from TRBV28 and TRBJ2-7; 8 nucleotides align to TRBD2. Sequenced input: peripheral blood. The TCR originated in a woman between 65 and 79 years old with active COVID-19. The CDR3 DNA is TGTGCCAGCAGCGGGGGGGTATACGAGCAGTACTTC. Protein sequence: CASSGGVYEQYF.